This entry describes one T cell receptor (beta chain). The antigen remains unidentified. This entry comes from a study of T cell responses to AZD1222 COVID-19 vaccine. Study findings and constraints: The sample set comprised mostly white British donors with more females, and clonal diversity was possibly underestimated.

Second-dose groups at about 4 or about 12 weeks were pooled. The V segment lost 5 bases and the J segment 5 bases; nucleotides outside the gene matches: 12. CDR1 is SEHNR and CDR2 is FQNEAQ in the germline V gene (reference sequence). This CDR3 region has 15 residues. Using immunoSEQ multiplex PCR, the repertoire was profiled, and TCRdb retains in-frame clones only, with some absent. The top ten hold about 3.3% of the sample, which has 110,000 or so clones, 88% seen once. V usage is TRBV7-9 and J usage is TRBJ2-7; 7 bases are shared with TRBD2. This specimen was peripheral blood, taken 28 days after the second AZD1222 dose. This TCR came from an adult who received the AZD1222 COVID-19 vaccine. Here the CDR3 DNA reads TGTGCCAGCAGCGGGTTAGCGGGTGCCACACACGAGCAGTACTTC. It specifies CASSGLAGATHEQYF.